This T cell receptor beta chain was obtained from a study of T-cell memory formation after mild COVID-19. J gave up 2 bases and V 3 bases, and 4 bases lay outside the gene matches. In germline, CDR1 is SGDLS, CDR2 YYNGEE. CDR3 length: 15 amino acids. MiXCR, run by TCRdb on the 5' RACE reads, gives a single entry per CDR3 protein. The data show 350,000 or so distinct CDR3 sequences, 20% to 25% seen once. The J gene is TRBJ2-3, the V gene TRBV9; TRBD1 agrees at 9 bases. Sample: PBMCs or a T cell subset sorted from them (not recorded which). The origin of this receptor is a man aged 18 to 30 who had mild COVID-19 (a few samples of this study predate the infection). Cell type and time point are not known. CDR3 sequence (DNA): TGTGCCAGCAGCGGGCGACAGGGGGTCACAGATACGCAGTATTTT. It yields the protein CASSGRQGVTDTQYF.